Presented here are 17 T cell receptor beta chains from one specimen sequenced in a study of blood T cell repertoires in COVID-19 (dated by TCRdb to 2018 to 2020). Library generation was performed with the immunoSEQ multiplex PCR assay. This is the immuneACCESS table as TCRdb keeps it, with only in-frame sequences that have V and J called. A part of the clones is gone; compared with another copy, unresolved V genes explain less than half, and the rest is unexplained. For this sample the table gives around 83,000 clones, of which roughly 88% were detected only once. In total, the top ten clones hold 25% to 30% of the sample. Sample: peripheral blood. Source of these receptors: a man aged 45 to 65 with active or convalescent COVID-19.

The CDR3 coding sequence is TGTGCCAGCAGGAGGACTAGCAGTACCTACGAGCAGTACTTC. Amino acid sequence: CASRRTSSTYEQYF. The chain employs TRBV6-5 and TRBJ2-7, with 8 bases that match TRBD2. The CDR3 has 14 residues. CDR1 is MNHEY and CDR2 is SVGAGI in the germline V gene. With 6 bases clipped from V and 2 bases from J, the junction kept 6 bases outside the gene matches.

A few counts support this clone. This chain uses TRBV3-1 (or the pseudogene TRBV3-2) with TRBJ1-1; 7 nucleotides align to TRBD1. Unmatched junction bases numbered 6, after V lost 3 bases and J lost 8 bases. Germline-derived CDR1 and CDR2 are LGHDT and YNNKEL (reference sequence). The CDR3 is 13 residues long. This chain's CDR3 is CASSQGRDSEAFF. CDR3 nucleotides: TGTGCCAGCAGCCAGGGCCGGGACAGCGAAGCTTTCTTT.

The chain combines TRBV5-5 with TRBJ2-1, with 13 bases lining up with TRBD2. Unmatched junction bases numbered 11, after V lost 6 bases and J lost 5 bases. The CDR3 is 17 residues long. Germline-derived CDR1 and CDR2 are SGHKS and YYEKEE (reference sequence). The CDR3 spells CASKPDVGTSGDNEQFF. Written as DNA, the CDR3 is TGTGCCAGCAAGCCAGATGTCGGGACTAGCGGGGACAATGAGCAGTTCTTC.

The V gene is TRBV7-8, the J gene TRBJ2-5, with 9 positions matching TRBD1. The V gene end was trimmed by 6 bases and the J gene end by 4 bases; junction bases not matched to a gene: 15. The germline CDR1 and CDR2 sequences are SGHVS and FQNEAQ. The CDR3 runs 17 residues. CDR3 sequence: CASSHYRDRVKGETQYF. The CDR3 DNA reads TGTGCCAGCAGTCATTACCGGGACAGGGTTAAGGGAGAGACCCAGTACTTC.

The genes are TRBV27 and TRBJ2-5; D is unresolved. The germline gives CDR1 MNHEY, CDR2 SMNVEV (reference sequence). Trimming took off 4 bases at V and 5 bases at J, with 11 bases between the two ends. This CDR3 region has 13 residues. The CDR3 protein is CASSSGTRETQYF. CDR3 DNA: TGTGCCAGCAGTTCTGGAACGAGGGAGACCCAGTACTTC.

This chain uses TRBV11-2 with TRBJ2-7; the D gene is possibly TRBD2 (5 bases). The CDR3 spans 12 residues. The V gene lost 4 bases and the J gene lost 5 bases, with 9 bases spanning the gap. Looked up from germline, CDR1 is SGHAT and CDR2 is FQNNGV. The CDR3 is CASSSPGNEQYF. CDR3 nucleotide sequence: TGTGCCAGCAGCTCCCCCGGGAACGAGCAGTACTTC.

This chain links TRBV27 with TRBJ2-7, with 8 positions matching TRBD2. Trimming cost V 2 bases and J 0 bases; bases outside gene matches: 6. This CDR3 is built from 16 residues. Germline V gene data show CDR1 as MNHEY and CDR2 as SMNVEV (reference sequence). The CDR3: CASSLQAGESSYEQYF. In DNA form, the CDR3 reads TGTGCCAGCAGTTTACAAGCGGGGGAAAGCTCCTACGAGCAGTACTTC.

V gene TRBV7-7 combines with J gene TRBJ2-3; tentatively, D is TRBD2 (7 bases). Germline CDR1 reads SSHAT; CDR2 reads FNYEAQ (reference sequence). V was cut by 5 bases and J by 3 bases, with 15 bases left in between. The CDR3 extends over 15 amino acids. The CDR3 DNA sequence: TGTGCCAGCAGCCTGAGGGGGGGCGCGACAGATACGCAGTATTTT. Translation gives CASSLRGGATDTQYF.

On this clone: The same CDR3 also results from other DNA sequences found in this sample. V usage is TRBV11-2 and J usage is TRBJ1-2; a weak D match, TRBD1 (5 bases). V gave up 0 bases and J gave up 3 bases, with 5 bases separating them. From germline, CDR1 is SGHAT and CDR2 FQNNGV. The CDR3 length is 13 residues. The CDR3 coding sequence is TGTGCCAGCAGCTTAGACAGGGACTATGGCTACACCTTC. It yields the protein CASSLDRDYGYTF.

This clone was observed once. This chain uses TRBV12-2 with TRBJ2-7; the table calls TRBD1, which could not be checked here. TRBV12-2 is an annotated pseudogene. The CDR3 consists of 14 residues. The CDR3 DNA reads TGTGCAAGTCGCTTTGACAGAGTCTCCTACGAGCAGTACTTC. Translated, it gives CASRFDRVSYEQYF.

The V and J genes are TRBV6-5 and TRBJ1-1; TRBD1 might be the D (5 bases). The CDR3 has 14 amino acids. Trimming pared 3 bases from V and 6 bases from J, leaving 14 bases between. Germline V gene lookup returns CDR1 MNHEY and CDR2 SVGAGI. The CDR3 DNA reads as TGTGCCAGCAGTTATTCCTTGGGGGGAGCTGAAGCTTTCTTT. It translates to CASSYSLGGAEAFF.

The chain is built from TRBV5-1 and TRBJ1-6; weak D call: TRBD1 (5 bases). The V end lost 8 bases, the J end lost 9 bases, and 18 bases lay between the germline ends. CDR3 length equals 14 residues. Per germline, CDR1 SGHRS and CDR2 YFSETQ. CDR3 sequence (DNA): TGCGCCAGTACACCGGGAGTGGGACCTTCACCCCTCCACTTT. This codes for CASTPGVGPSPLHF.

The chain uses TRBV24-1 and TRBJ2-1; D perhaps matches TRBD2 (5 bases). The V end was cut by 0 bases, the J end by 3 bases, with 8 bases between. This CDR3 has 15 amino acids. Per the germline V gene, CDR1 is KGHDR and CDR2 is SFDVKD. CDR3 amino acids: CATSDLGRGYNEQFF. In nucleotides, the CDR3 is TGTGCCACCAGTGATTTGGGCCGGGGCTACAATGAGCAGTTCTTC.

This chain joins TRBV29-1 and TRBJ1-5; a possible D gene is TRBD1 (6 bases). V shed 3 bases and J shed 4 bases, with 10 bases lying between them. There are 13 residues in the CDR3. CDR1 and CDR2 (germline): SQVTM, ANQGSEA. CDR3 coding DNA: TGCAGCGTTGACACAGGGACAAATCAGCCCCAGCATTTT. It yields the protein CSVDTGTNQPQHF.

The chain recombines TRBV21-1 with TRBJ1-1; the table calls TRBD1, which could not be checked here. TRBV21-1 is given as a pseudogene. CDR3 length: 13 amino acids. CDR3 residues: CAGKRQGSTEAFF. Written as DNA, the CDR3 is TGTGCCGGAAAAAGACAGGGCTCCACTGAAGCTTTCTTT.

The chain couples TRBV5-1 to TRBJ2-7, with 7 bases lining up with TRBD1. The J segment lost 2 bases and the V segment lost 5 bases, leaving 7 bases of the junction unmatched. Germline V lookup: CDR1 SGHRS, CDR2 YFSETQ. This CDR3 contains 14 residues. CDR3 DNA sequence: TGCGCCAGCAGAGCCCCGGGACAGCCCTACGAGCAGTACTTC. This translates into CASRAPGQPYEQYF.

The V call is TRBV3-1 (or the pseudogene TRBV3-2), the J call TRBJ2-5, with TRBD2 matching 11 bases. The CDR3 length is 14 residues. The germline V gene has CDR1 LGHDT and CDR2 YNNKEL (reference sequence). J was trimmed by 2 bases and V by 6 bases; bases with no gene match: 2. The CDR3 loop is CASRRTSGQETQYF. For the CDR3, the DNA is TGTGCCAGCAGACGGACTAGCGGGCAAGAGACCCAGTACTTC.